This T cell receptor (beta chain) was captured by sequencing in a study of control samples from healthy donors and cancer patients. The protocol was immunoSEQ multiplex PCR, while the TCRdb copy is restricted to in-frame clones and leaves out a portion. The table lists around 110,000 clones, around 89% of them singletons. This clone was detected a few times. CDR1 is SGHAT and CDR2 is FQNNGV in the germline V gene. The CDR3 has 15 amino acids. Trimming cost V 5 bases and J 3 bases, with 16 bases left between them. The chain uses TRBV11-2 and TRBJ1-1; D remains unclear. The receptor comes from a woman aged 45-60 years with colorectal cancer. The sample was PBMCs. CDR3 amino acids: CASSPLTGWDTEAFF. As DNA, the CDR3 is TGTGCCAGCAGCCCCCTAACGGGTTGGGACACTGAAGCTTTCTTT. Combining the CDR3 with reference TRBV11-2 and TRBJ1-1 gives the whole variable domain EAGVAQSPRYKIIEKRQSVAFWCNPISGHATLYWYQQILGQGPKLLIQFQNNGVVDDSQLPKDRFSAERLKGVDSTLKIQPAKLEDSAVYLCASSPLTGWDTEAFFGQGTRLTVV.